Listed below are T cell receptor beta chains from one sample, sequenced in a study of T cell changes during pregnancy in multiple sclerosis. Measured with immunoSEQ multiplex PCR; TCRdb has only the in-frame clones, and not every one. The sample yields 100,000 or so clones, about 90% seen once. The sequencing here drew on peripheral blood, taken after pregnancy. The source is a female donor with multiple sclerosis, enrolled in a pregnancy study. The CDR3 runs from the conserved cysteine through the conserved F or W. D genes are given only for firm matches. A row's size may be missing; if present it is once, few, many or a size class.

J | V | D | size | CDR3 | DNA
TRBJ1-4 | TRBV29-1 | . | . | CSAEGADEKLFF | TGCAGCGCAGAAGGGGCGGATGAAAAACTGTTTTTT
TRBJ2-7 | TRBV30 | TRBD1 | once | CAWRRGQLYEQYF | TGTGCCTGGAGGAGGGGACAGCTATACGAGCAGTACTTC
TRBJ2-1 | TRBV5-4 | TRBD2 | . | CASSLSSLLAGEGYNEQFF | TGTGCCAGCAGCTTGTCCTCTTTATTAGCGGGAGAGGGGTACAATGAGCAGTTCTTC
TRBJ2-2 | TRBV13 | TRBD1 | . | CASSATGVRTGELFF | TGTGCCAGCAGCGCCACAGGGGTTCGCACCGGGGAGCTGTTTTTT
TRBJ2-7 | TRBV6-4 | TRBD1 | . | CASSDGTGASEQYF | TGTGCCAGCAGTGACGGGACAGGGGCGAGCGAGCAGTACTTC
TRBJ1-3 | TRBV19 | . | . | CASSPPPPGNTIYF | TGTGCCAGTAGTCCACCCCCGCCCGGGAACACCATATATTTT
TRBJ1-6 | TRBV7-6 | . | . | CASSLAMEAESPLHF | TGTGCCAGCAGCTTAGCGATGGAGGCCGAATCACCCCTCCACTTT
TRBJ2-2 | TRBV11-3 | . | . | CASSPGLNTGELFF | TGTGCCAGCAGCCCAGGACTAAACACCGGGGAGCTGTTTTTT
TRBJ2-6 | TRBV6-1 | . | . | CATRTVEGANVLTF | TGTGCCACCAGGACAGTGGAAGGGGCCAACGTCCTGACTTTC
TRBJ2-2 | TRBV11-2 | . | . | CASSFSENTGELFF | TGTGCCAGCAGCTTCTCAGAGAACACCGGGGAGCTGTTTTTT
TRBJ1-1 | TRBV12-5 | . | . | CASGLPPESSEAFF | TGTGCTAGTGGTTTGCCACCGGAGAGTTCCGAAGCTTTCTTT
TRBJ2-7 | TRBV11-2 | . | . | CASSQHLLLSGEQYF | TGTGCCAGCAGCCAACACCTTCTTCTTTCGGGCGAGCAGTACTTC
TRBJ1-1 | TRBV25-1 | . | . | CASSEWGSKYTEAFF | TGTGCCAGCAGTGAATGGGGCAGTAAGTACACTGAAGCTTTCTTT
TRBJ2-2 | TRBV6-5 | . | . | CASSYFGTNTGELFF | TGTGCCAGCAGTTACTTCGGGACGAACACCGGGGAGCTGTTTTTT
TRBJ1-2 | TRBV30 | . | . | CASGVNYGYTF | TGTGCCTCCGGGGTCAATTATGGCTACACCTTC
TRBJ2-7 | TRBV11-1 | . | . | CASSLSPGVRTYEQYF | TGTGCCAGCAGCTTGTCCCCGGGAGTGAGAACCTACGAGCAGTACTTC
TRBJ2-5 | TRBV5-6 | . | . | CASSFRGEGYQETQYF | TGTGCCAGCAGCTTTCGCGGGGAAGGGTACCAAGAGACCCAGTACTTC
TRBJ1-1 | TRBV29-1 | . | . | CSVVGVWQGSGTEAFF | TGCAGCGTTGTGGGGGTATGGCAGGGGTCGGGCACTGAAGCTTTCTTT
TRBJ1-6 | TRBV18 | . | . | CASSPAENSPLHF | TGTGCCAGCTCACCAGCAGAAAATTCACCCCTCCACTTT
TRBJ1-4 | TRBV4-1 | . | once | CASSLQGGNEKLFF | TGCGCCAGCAGCCTCCAGGGCGGAAATGAAAAACTGTTTTTT
TRBJ2-2 | TRBV28 | TRBD1 | . | CASSLWGGDRENTGELFF | TGTGCCAGCAGTTTATGGGGAGGGGACAGGGAGAACACCGGGGAGCTGTTTTTT
TRBJ2-7 | TRBV28 | . | . | CASRQTYEQYF | TGTGCCAGCAGACAGACCTACGAGCAGTACTTC
TRBJ1-1 | TRBV30 | . | few | CAWSVGGTEAFF | TGTGCCTGGAGTGTCGGGGGCACTGAAGCTTTCTTT
TRBJ2-7 | TRBV29-1 | TRBD2 | . | CSVVVGTSGPSREQYF | TGCAGCGTTGTCGTAGGGACTAGCGGACCCTCTAGGGAGCAGTACTTC
TRBJ2-7 | TRBV5-4 | . | . | CASSFGVGSYEQYF | TGTGCCAGCAGCTTCGGGGTTGGGTCCTACGAGCAGTACTTC
TRBJ2-7 | TRBV30 | . | . | CAWRSGLSYEQYF | TGTGCCTGGCGCTCAGGCCTCTCCTACGAGCAGTACTTC
TRBJ1-5 | TRBV7-2 | . | . | CASSAESNQPQHF | TGTGCCAGCAGCGCGGAAAGCAATCAGCCCCAGCATTTT
TRBJ2-7 | TRBV27 | TRBD1 | once | CASRTTGTGRYEQYF | TGTGCCAGCAGGACGACCGGGACAGGGCGCTACGAGCAGTACTTC
TRBJ2-7 | TRBV11-2 | TRBD1 | . | CASSLQGYEQYF | TGTGCCAGCAGTTTACAGGGGTACGAGCAGTACTTC
TRBJ1-6 | TRBV5-6 | . | . | CASSFSRQALSYNSPLHF | TGTGCCAGCAGCTTTTCGAGACAGGCCCTCTCCTATAATTCACCCCTCCACTTT
TRBJ2-7 | TRBV15 | TRBD1 | . | CATSMTGESYEQYF | TGTGCCACCAGCATGACAGGGGAGTCCTACGAGCAGTACTTC
TRBJ1-2 | TRBV18 | . | . | CASSPTRMEGYTF | TGTGCCAGCTCACCAACACGGATGGAGGGCTACACCTTC
TRBJ1-6 | TRBV30 | TRBD1 | . | CAWSGDRVASPLHF | TGTGCCTGGAGTGGGGACAGGGTTGCTTCACCCCTCCACTTT
TRBJ1-1 | TRBV5-1 | TRBD1 | . | CASSSYTGTGTEAFF | TGCGCCAGCAGCTCATATACCGGGACAGGAACTGAAGCTTTCTTT
TRBJ2-3 | TRBV6-6 | . | . | CASSYGGDFPDTQYF | TGTGCCAGCAGTTACGGTGGGGACTTTCCGGATACGCAGTATTTT
TRBJ1-1 | TRBV29-1 | . | . | CSGRAAMNTEAFF | TGCAGCGGGAGGGCCGCCATGAACACTGAAGCTTTCTTT
TRBJ1-1 | TRBV7-2 | . | . | CASSLNRGNTEAFF | TGTGCCAGCAGCTTAAATCGGGGGAACACTGAAGCTTTCTTT
TRBJ2-2 | TRBV27 | TRBD2 | . | CACSPGLAGGLSTGELFF | TGTGCCTGCAGTCCCGGACTAGCGGGAGGGCTAAGCACCGGGGAGCTGTTTTTT
TRBJ1-5 | TRBV4-1 | . | . | CASSQGGLRANQPQHF | TGCGCCAGCAGCCAAGGGGGGCTTAGGGCCAATCAGCCCCAGCATTTT
TRBJ1-6 | TRBV5-6 | . | . | CASSSGFQGYGNSPLHF | TGTGCCAGCAGTTCTGGTTTTCAGGGGTATGGGAATTCACCCCTCCACTTT
TRBJ2-1 | TRBV27 | TRBD2 | . | CASSPRTSKIELGNEQFF | TGTGCCAGCAGTCCCCGGACTAGCAAAATTGAGCTGGGCAATGAGCAGTTCTTC
TRBJ1-6 | TRBV28 | . | . | CASRDGGKSYNSPLHF | TGTGCCAGCAGAGATGGAGGGAAATCCTATAATTCACCCCTCCACTTT
TRBJ2-3 | TRBV9 | TRBD2 | . | CASSESLGTSGGTDTQYF | TGTGCCAGCAGCGAATCCTTAGGGACTAGCGGGGGTACAGATACGCAGTATTTT
TRBJ2-6 | TRBV6-1 | TRBD1 | . | CASNNRGSGANVLTF | TGTGCCAGCAATAACAGGGGCTCTGGGGCCAACGTCCTGACTTTC
TRBJ2-1 | TRBV27 | TRBD1 | . | CASQGQEYNEQFF | TGTGCCAGCCAGGGACAGGAATACAATGAGCAGTTCTTC
TRBJ2-5 | TRBV18 | TRBD2 | . | CATRGSGGKETQYF | TGTGCCACACGAGGTAGCGGGGGGAAAGAGACCCAGTACTTC
TRBJ2-3 | TRBV4-2 | . | once | CASSQDNTDTQYF | TGTGCCAGCAGCCAAGACAACACAGATACGCAGTATTTT
TRBJ2-5 | TRBV6-5 | . | . | CASSKPGTYETQYF | TGTGCCAGCAGTAAGCCCGGGACATATGAGACCCAGTACTTC
TRBJ2-7 | TRBV27 | TRBD2 | once | CASSFLSGEGPYEQYF | TGTGCCAGCAGTTTCCTTTCGGGGGAGGGCCCCTACGAGCAGTACTTC
TRBJ2-3 | TRBV18 | . | . | CASSPYGGSGTDTQYF | TGTGCCAGCTCACCCTACGGGGGTTCGGGCACAGATACGCAGTATTTT
TRBJ2-7 | TRBV29-1 | TRBD1 | . | CSASGTGEGYEQYF | TGCAGCGCCTCTGGGACAGGGGAAGGCTACGAGCAGTACTTC